Here is one T cell receptor beta chain with its context. This record comes from a study of cytomegalovirus exposure and HLA in healthy donors. The V segment lost 2 bases and the J segment 6 bases; nucleotides outside the gene matches: 6. This CDR3 is 15 amino acids long. Per germline, CDR1 SGDLS and CDR2 YYNGEE. It was with 60 Vbeta and 13 Jbeta primers that the PCR ran. Clones were sequenced by immunoSEQ multiplex PCR, and TCRdb holds only the in-frame ones, with some missing. Counted here are about 200,000 clones, less than 85% occurring once; the ten biggest clones make up about 0.22%. The rearrangement joins TRBV9 to TRBJ2-1; 9 nucleotides line up with TRBD2. The clonotype originates from a girl aged 2 to 9 in good health and CMV-seronegative. Material: PBMCs. As DNA, the CDR3 is TGTGCCAGCAGCGTGGGCGGGGGGGCCTCCAATGAGCAGTTCTTC. Its protein is CASSVGGGASNEQFF.